The 10 T cell receptor beta chains reported below all come from one sample, sequenced in a study of vaccination and CD4 T cells after COVID-19. These TCRs' antigens remain unknown. Treatment meaning: roughly 10-day PBMC culture with coronavirus spike peptide pools or control peptides (ViraFEST assay). The study sequenced cultured CD4+ T cell DNA using the Oncomine TCR Beta short-read assay. TCRdb passed the PCR reads through MiXCR, listing each CDR3 protein once. The table shows some 11,000 distinct CDR3 sequences, with 77% occurring only once. The sequencing input was CD4+ T cells from blood, cultured in vitro. The origin of the receptors is a human donor who had recovered from COVID-19.

The gene calls are TRBV6-1 and TRBJ2-5, with D possibly matching TRBD1 (7 bases). The CDR3 consists of 15 residues. V was clipped by 2 bases and J by 9 bases, with 19 bases between them. The germline gives CDR1 MNHNS, CDR2 SASEGT. CDR3 bases: TGTGCCAGCAGTGAAAGGACAGGCTTGGAGGGGGCCCAGTACTTC. Protein sequence: CASSERTGLEGAQYF.

The chain couples TRBV7-2 to TRBJ2-3, with 13 bases that match TRBD2. The CDR3 sequence is 20 residues long. V trimming: 5 bases; J trimming: 5 bases; junction bases outside the gene matches: 19. The germline V gene has CDR1 SGHTA and CDR2 FQGNSA. The CDR3 sequence is CASSGRPGTSGTHRGDTQYF. The CDR3 DNA reads as TGTGCCAGCAGCGGCCGCCCCGGGACTAGCGGGACCCACCGGGGAGATACGCAGTATTTT.

The chain joins TRBV10-3 to TRBJ1-1, with D possibly TRBD1 on 5 matching bases. Trimming cost V 8 bases and J 1 base, with 14 bases left between them. The CDR3 consists of 14 residues. Per the germline V gene, CDR1 is ENHRY and CDR2 is SYGVKD. The CDR3 sequence: CAISRGARNTEAFF. The DNA for the CDR3 is TGTGCCATCTCACGGGGCGCGAGGAACACTGAAGCTTTCTTT.

A few counts support this clonotype. The genes are TRBV2 and TRBJ1-6; 7 bases are shared with TRBD1. The CDR3 spans 15 residues. V dropped 4 bases and J dropped 7; count of bases not matched to a gene: 7. The germline V gene has CDR1 SNHLY and CDR2 FYNNEI. CDR3 nucleotides: TGTGCCAGCAGTGGCAGAGTCAGGGGGAATTCACCCCTCCACTTT. It encodes CASSGRVRGNSPLHF.

The V and J genes are TRBV6-5 and TRBJ1-5; D is undetermined. V was shortened by 4 bases and J by 3 bases, with 13 bases between the two germline ends. Germline lookup yields CDR1 MNHEY and CDR2 SVGAGI. This CDR3 spans 15 amino acids. The CDR3 DNA is TGTGCCAGCAGTTCACTAGGAGGCAACAATCAGCCCCAGCATTTT. It translates to CASSSLGGNNQPQHF.

This clonotype was counted only a few times. This sequence joins TRBV24-1 and TRBJ1-5; 8 bases match TRBD1. CDR3 length: 15 amino acids. J lost 4 bases, V lost 3 bases, and 4 bases had no gene match. The germline gives CDR1 KGHDR, CDR2 SFDVKD. Written as DNA, the CDR3 is TGTGCCACCAGTGATATTACAGGGGGAAATCAGCCCCAGCATTTT. Protein product: CATSDITGGNQPQHF.

This sequence joins TRBV29-1 and TRBJ2-3; TRBD2 aligns across 13 bases. The CDR3 is 15 residues long. Germline assignment: CDR1 SQVTM and CDR2 ANQGSEA. Trimming took 8 bases from V and 4 from J; bases not matched to a gene: 9. The CDR3 coding sequence is TGCAGCTCAAGGACTAGCGGGAGAGCCCCAGATACGCAGTATTTT. It is translated as CSSRTSGRAPDTQYF.

The J gene is TRBJ2-5, the V gene TRBV7-2; 16 bases map to TRBD2. The CDR3 length is 15 residues. Germline-derived CDR1 and CDR2 are SGHTA and FQGNSA. V trimming: 8 bases; J trimming: 5 bases; junction bases outside the gene matches: 5. In DNA form, the CDR3 reads TGTGCCAGCGGGACTAGCGGGAGGGCCGGGGAGACCCAGTACTTC. This encodes CASGTSGRAGETQYF.

V and J are TRBV7-2 and TRBJ1-5; TRBD1 is a possible D gene (5 bases). CDR1 is SGHTA, CDR2 FQGNSA, per germline. The CDR3 length is 14 residues. Trimming shortened V by 5 bases and J by 4 bases, and 12 bases separated the two germline ends. The CDR3 region has the DNA TGTGCCAGCAGCCCATCGGGGCGTAATCAGCCCCAGCATTTT. It specifies CASSPSGRNQPQHF.

In its sample, this clonotype was seen a few times. V and J are TRBV27 and TRBJ2-1, with 7 nucleotides matching TRBD2. The CDR3 consists of 17 residues. Per germline, CDR1 MNHEY and CDR2 SMNVEV (reference sequence). The junction had 8 bases not matched to a gene; V was cut back by 1 base and J by 2 bases. In nucleotides, the CDR3 is TGTGCCAGCAGTTTATGGTCGCAAGCGGGACCCTACAATGAGCAGTTCTTC. Amino acids: CASSLWSQAGPYNEQFF.